This is a list of T cell receptor beta chains from one sample in a study of cytomegalovirus exposure and HLA in healthy donors. Generated by immunoSEQ multiplex PCR, the TCRdb table keeps only in-frame clones and is missing some. The sample shows over 100,000 clones, roughly 87% of them seen only once. The sequencing sample was made of PBMCs. These receptors all come from a young woman in good health and CMV-seronegative. CDR3s include the opening cysteine and the closing phenylalanine or tryptophan. The D gene is left open where the match is weak. Expanded clones get a size class; other rows say once, few or many, or leave the size out.

abundance	j_gene	d_gene	v_gene	CDR3nt	CDR3aa
-	TRBJ2-3	-	TRBV18	TGTGCCAGCTCACCAGCGGGCGTTAGCACAGATACGCAGTATTTT	CASSPAGVSTDTQYF
-	TRBJ1-1	-	TRBV4-1	TGCGCCAGCAGCCAAGACGGGAGGAACACTGAAGCTTTCTTT	CASSQDGRNTEAFF
-	TRBJ2-2	TRBD2	TRBV5-1	TGCGCCAGCACCGAGAGAGCTAGCGGGGGCCACACCGGGGAGCTGTTTTTT	CASTERASGGHTGELFF
-	TRBJ1-5	TRBD1	TRBV7-3	TGTGCCAGCAGCTTGGGAAACAGGGGCCCAGATCAGCCCCAGCATTTT	CASSLGNRGPDQPQHF
-	TRBJ2-5	TRBD1	TRBV9	TGTGCCAGCAGCGTAGGAGACAGGGGTGTGTATGGGCAAGAGACCCAGTACTTC	CASSVGDRGVYGQETQYF
-	TRBJ1-1	-	TRBV2	TGTGCCAGCAGTGAGTCGCGCGGGCAGCCAGCTTTCTTT	CASSESRGQPAFF
-	TRBJ1-6	-	TRBV7-9	TGTGCCAGCAGCACCGCCGGGAATTCACCCCTCCACTTT	CASSTAGNSPLHF
-	TRBJ1-1	TRBD1	TRBV19	TGTGCCAGTAGTAGGGGACAGGGTGCGAACACTGAAGCTTTCTTT	CASSRGQGANTEAFF
-	TRBJ1-5	-	TRBV18	TGTGCCAGCTCACCCAACAGGGATAGTCAGCCCCAGCATTTT	CASSPNRDSQPQHF
-	TRBJ1-2	-	TRBV6-1	TGTGCCAGCAGTGAAACACAGAAGTATGGCTACACCTTC	CASSETQKYGYTF
-	TRBJ1-5	-	TRBV6-5	TGTGCCAGCAGTGGGGAGGGCAATCAGCCCCAGCATTTT	CASSGEGNQPQHF
-	TRBJ2-3	TRBD2	TRBV10-2	TGCGCCAGCAGCCCGGGACTAGCGGGGGGGGCTAGCACAGATACGCAGTATTTT	CASSPGLAGGASTDTQYF
-	TRBJ1-1	-	TRBV5-4	TGTGCCAGCAGCCGTGTCCCGAACACTGAAGCTTTCTTT	CASSRVPNTEAFF
-	TRBJ1-1	-	TRBV2	TGTGCCAGGGCGGCCGAAGCGAACACTGAAGCTTTCTTT	CARAAEANTEAFF
-	TRBJ1-2	-	TRBV7-9	TGTGCCAGCAGCTTAGCCCGAGGCTATGGCTACACCTTC	CASSLARGYGYTF
-	TRBJ1-1	TRBD1	TRBV7-9	TGTGCCAGCAGCTTAGGGGTGGCGGTGACAGGGGGCCTGAACACTGAAGCTTTCTTT	CASSLGVAVTGGLNTEAFF
-	TRBJ1-4	-	TRBV5-6	TGTGCCAGCAGCAGCCCGAAGTTGGTGGTTCCGAATGAAAAACTGTTTTTT	CASSSPKLVVPNEKLFF
-	TRBJ1-1	-	TRBV6-5	TGTGCCGCATGGCGGCCTAACACTGAAGCTTTCTTT	CAAWRPNTEAFF
-	TRBJ2-7	-	TRBV5-1	TGCGCCAGCAGCTTGGCCCCTACTCTATCCTCCTACGAGCAGTACTTC	CASSLAPTLSSYEQYF
-	TRBJ1-5	TRBD1	TRBV9	TGTGCCAGCAGCCCCACCCTGGACAGGGGTCAACCCCAGCATTTT	CASSPTLDRGQPQHF
-	TRBJ1-2	TRBD1	TRBV19	TGTGCCAGTGGACCGACAGGGGCGCCCCAATATGGCTACACCTTC	CASGPTGAPQYGYTF
-	TRBJ1-1	-	TRBV29-1	TGCAGCGTTGCAGGGGCCACCAACGGGGCTTTCTTT	CSVAGATNGAFF
once	TRBJ2-4	-	TRBV6-4	TGTGCCAGCAGGGGGAGGGGGATAGCCAAAAACATTCAGTACTTC	CASRGRGIAKNIQYF
-	TRBJ2-1	TRBD2	TRBV28	TGTGCCAGCAGCCGTATGGGCCGGACTAGCGGATCCAATGAGCAGTTCTTC	CASSRMGRTSGSNEQFF
-	TRBJ1-2	-	TRBV13	TGTGCCAGCAGCCTCCGGGCCTCCCAGGGATTGGATGGCTACACCTTC	CASSLRASQGLDGYTF
-	TRBJ2-5	-	TRBV9	TGTGCCAGCAGCGTAATGTCCGGCCAAGAGACCCAGTACTTC	CASSVMSGQETQYF
-	TRBJ2-7	-	TRBV11-1	TGTGCCAGCAGCCTAGCTGTTCAGGGGTCCTACGAGCAGTACTTC	CASSLAVQGSYEQYF
-	TRBJ2-2	-	TRBV7-9	TGTGCCAGCACCTTAGTCGAGATGCCGACCGGGGAGCTGTTTTTT	CASTLVEMPTGELFF
-	TRBJ1-1	-	TRBV4-1	TGCGCCAGCAGCCAAGTGCAGGGCTCCTTGGGTTGGACTGAAGCTTTCTTT	CASSQVQGSLGWTEAFF